The subject of this entry is one T cell receptor (beta chain). Method: immunoSEQ multiplex PCR; TCRdb's copy keeps in-frame clones and lacks some. This repertoire shows tens of thousands of clones, over 85% found once; its top ten account for 3.3%. The sample is drawn from a study of T cell changes during pregnancy in multiple sclerosis. The junction had 7 bases not matched to a gene; V was cut back by 3 bases and J by 3 bases. From germline, CDR1 is SGHNT and CDR2 YYREEE (reference sequence). The CDR3 has 16 residues. Source: peripheral blood, taken in the first trimester of pregnancy. The chain has TRBV5-4 and TRBJ2-1; 9 bases align to TRBD2. This TCR derives from a female donor in good health, enrolled as a control in a pregnancy study. CDR3 sequence: CASSSFLAGNYNEQFF. CDR3 in DNA: TGTGCCAGCAGCTCGTTTCTAGCGGGGAACTACAATGAGCAGTTCTTC.